Below, one TCR beta chain is given with its context. Its specificity is unknown. The sample belongs to a study of cytomegalovirus exposure and HLA in healthy donors. PCR primers comprised 60 Vbeta and 13 Jbeta primers. Produced via immunoSEQ multiplex PCR; TCRdb's table is partial and in-frame only. The sample yields 150,000 to 200,000 clones, approximately 80% seen once. Notes on the study in general: Sequencing depth roughly uniform across donors was assumed in presence/absence analyses.

The CDR3 is made up of 13 amino acids. After removal of 5 bases from V and 4 bases from J, the junction contained 3 bases not matched to a gene. Germline-derived CDR1 and CDR2 are SGHAT and FQNNGV. The chain couples TRBV11-2 to TRBJ1-1; TRBD1 aligns across 8 bases. The specimen was PBMCs. The sequence derives from a woman aged 18-29 years in good health and CMV-seropositive. As DNA, the CDR3 is TGTGCCAGCAGCCCAACAGGGGGCACTGAAGCTTTCTTT. Amino acids: CASSPTGGTEAFF.